This T cell receptor (beta chain) was obtained from a study of blood T cells in healthy people across ages. General study results and limits: Estimated diversity that came from one million T cells was considered an underestimate.

PBMCs, at least 6.5 million per sample, were isolated. This clonotype was found once. As yet, its antigen is unknown. Germline CDR1 is SGDLS and CDR2 is YYNGEE. The CDR3 length is 12 residues. Trimming removed 3 bases from V and 7 bases from J, with 10 bases in between. A second PCR, run for roughly 6 to 11 cycles, used a sample-barcoded 5' primer plus a J-beta primer mix. Every cDNA molecule carried a tag from a template-switch adaptor bearing 12 random nucleotides. TCRdb passed the 5' RACE reads through MiXCR, listing each CDR3 protein once. Of some 780,000 distinct CDR3 sequences in the sample, roughly 50% were seen once.

Sequenced sample: blood. This TCR was sampled from a man aged 40-49 years in good health. The gene calls are TRBV9 and TRBJ1-2, with unresolved D. DNA of the CDR3: TGTGCCAGCAGCGAAGTAGGAAGTGGCTACACCTTC. Translated: CASSEVGSGYTF. Full variable domain (rest looked up from reference TRBV9 and TRBJ1-2): DSGVTQTPKHLITATGQRVTLRCSPRSGDLSVYWYQQSLDQGLQFLIQYYNGEERAKGNILERFSAQQFPDLHSELNLSSLELGDSALYFCASSEVGSGYTFGSGTRLTVV.